This T cell receptor beta chain originates from a study of T-cell reconstitution after alpha-beta-depleted transplantation in children (dated by TCRdb to 2016 to 2017). Study-level background: The study quantitatively tracked T-cell immune reconstitution after TCRalphabeta/CD19-depleted allogeneic hematopoietic cell transplantation in children using TCR repertoire profiling.

As for this clonotype: This receptor's antigen is unknown. No qualities accompany the bases; no much larger clone lies one base away.

The library was obtained by PCR. Reads for this sample came from an Illumina HiSeq 2500. Molecular barcoding was employed in the preparation of TCR libraries, with unique molecular identifiers being used to normalize TCRbeta repertoire quantification. The public reads were reprocessed in TCRdb via fastp at Q25 and MiXCR, keeping in-frame beta chains. Merged by CDR3 protein, the rows form single entries marked with the most common genes and DNA. For this sample there are a few hundred thousand distinct CDR3 sequences; about 16% appear just once. 3% to 3.5% of the sample rests with the top ten. In the germline V gene, CDR1 corresponds to ENHRY and CDR2 to SYGVKD. The CDR3 runs 15 residues from the cysteine to the phenylalanine. Only the CDR3 part of the read is kept: 45 bases, read in frame from the first base. Trimming removed 4 bases from V and 4 bases from J, leaving 15 bases between the germline ends.

This chain joins TRBV10-3 to TRBJ2-3; the D element could tentatively be TRBD1 or TRBD2, as 6 bases agree for each. This TCR derives from a human donor who donated a stem cell graft to a child with acute lymphoblastic leukemia. The sample consisted of PBMCs from the stem cell graft donor, taken from the stem cell graft. The nucleotides are TGTGCCATCAGTGTGACGGAGGGGGGTGCAGATACGCAGTATTTT. The encoded protein is CAISVTEGGADTQYF.